This T cell receptor beta chain was documented in a study of OX40 agonist ivuxolimab in advanced cancers. About the research overall: Checkpoint inhibitors had been given previously to about 38% of patients.

Study-level results: Nonresponders, in some cases, also had low normalized T-cell clonal expansion. Expanded clones tended on average to be more numerous among CD8+ T cells than CD4+.

Germline CDR1 reads SGHRS; CDR2 reads YFSETQ. Trimming cost V 0 bases and J 7 bases, with 10 bases left between them. The CDR3 extends over 14 amino acids. The table lists this clone with a count of one. Its specificity is not known. The assay was immunoSEQ multiplex PCR, and TCRdb's table has in-frame clones only and misses some. The sample holds around 64,000 clones, approximately 78% seen once. J is TRBJ1-4 and V is TRBV5-1; D gene ambiguous. The sequence was obtained from an adult with an advanced solid tumor such as melanoma, head and neck, liver or kidney cancer. The input for sequencing was CD4+ or CD8+ T cells sorted from blood, taken in a trial of the OX40 agonist ivuxolimab. CDR3 in amino acids: CASSLGHLGEKLFF. CDR3 nucleotide sequence: TGCGCCAGCAGCTTGGGCCACTTGGGTGAAAAACTGTTTTTT.